A selection of T cell receptor beta chains follows, all from one sample in a study of CD8 T cells in Susac syndrome. In TCRdb, the immunoSEQ multiplex PCR reads were re-called with MiXCR into one record per CDR3 protein. This table holds more than 85,000 distinct CDR3 sequences, roughly 94% found once. The sample was CD4+ T cells from PBMCs. All receptors derive from a human donor with Susac syndrome. The conserved cysteine and the conserved F or W are not part of the CDR3 here.

J gene | V gene | CDR3 protein
TRBJ1-1 | TRBV6-2/TRBV6-3 | ASSPRTGGNTEAF
TRBJ2-1 | TRBV24-1 | ATSGYFEGGEQF
TRBJ2-7 | TRBV28 | ASSRGFYEQY
TRBJ1-4 | TRBV4-2 | ASSQGGADNEKLF
TRBJ2-3 | TRBV20-1 | SARRWVSQDTQY
TRBJ2-1 | TRBV5-6 | ASSLGGQGGSINEQF
TRBJ2-5 | TRBV27 | ASSSQGVGETQY
TRBJ1-2 | TRBV3-1 | ASSAQGVDYGYT
TRBJ1-2 | TRBV4-2 | ASSRPGSPDGYT
TRBJ1-5 | TRBV30 | AWSTGSGGNQPQH
TRBJ2-4 | TRBV15 | ATSRDWARQGDIQY
TRBJ1-2 | TRBV4-1 | ASSQEKYGYT
TRBJ1-2 | TRBV30 | ALGTDVNYGYT
TRBJ1-5 | TRBV9 | ASSPDPGDQPQH
TRBJ2-1 | TRBV20-1 | SAHPGLASHNEQF
TRBJ2-7 | TRBV12-3/TRBV12-4 | ASSLSQSIYEQY
TRBJ2-3 | TRBV4-3 | ASSQGRGAQADTQY